Below, 23 T cell receptor beta chains from the same sample are listed, as sequenced in a study of cytomegalovirus exposure and HLA in healthy donors. The PCR contained 60 Vbeta and 13 Jbeta primers. Repertoires were generated with immunoSEQ multiplex PCR, while TCRdb's copy carries only in-frame clones and drops some. There are more than 85,000 clones in the sample; under 85% occur only once, and 5% to 7.5% lies in the top ten. The sample taken for sequencing was PBMCs. These receptors came from a man aged 25-45 years in good health and CMV-seropositive.

Only a few counts were recorded for this clone. The chain employs TRBV2 and TRBJ1-2; D is ambiguous. Trimming took off 6 bases at V and 4 bases at J, with 3 bases between the two ends. This CDR3 is 10 amino acids long. Per the germline V gene, CDR1 is SNHLY and CDR2 is FYNNEI. CDR3 in amino acids: CASSSYGYTF. CDR3 nucleotide sequence: TGTGCCAGCAGCAGCTATGGCTACACCTTC.

The rearrangement links TRBV5-1 to TRBJ2-1; TRBD1 aligns across 9 bases. In germline, CDR1 is SGHRS, CDR2 YFSETQ. The CDR3 length is 18 residues. V trimming: 0 bases; J trimming: 6 bases; junction bases outside the gene matches: 13. CDR3 nucleotide sequence: TGCGCCAGCAGCTTGGTCCCGGGACAGGGTTTTGAAGGCAATGAGCAGTTCTTC. Encoded protein: CASSLVPGQGFEGNEQFF.

The rearrangement links TRBV2 to TRBJ2-5; 7 bases fit TRBD1. Gene TRBJ2-7 matches the end of the DNA better, so the J call may be wrong. The CDR3 runs to 17 residues. The V gene's germline CDR1 is SNHLY and CDR2 FYNNEI. The CDR3 DNA is TGTGCCAGCATTACGCTTACAAGGGGGCAAGTCTGGTACGAGCAGTACTTC. It translates to CASITLTRGQVWYEQYF.

The rearrangement links TRBV19 to TRBJ1-5; D possibly corresponds to TRBD1 (5 bases). Trimming took off 9 bases at V and 6 bases at J, with 18 bases between the two ends. The germline V gene has CDR1 LNHDA and CDR2 SQIVND (reference sequence). This CDR3 spans 14 amino acids. The CDR3 DNA reads as TGTGCCAGCTACGACAGAATCTTGGGTCAGCCCCAGCATTTT. Translating it yields CASYDRILGQPQHF.

The chain carries TRBV4-1 and TRBJ2-7, with 10 bases matching TRBD2. The junction had 7 bases not matched to a gene; V was cut back by 1 base and J by 7 bases. The CDR3 length is 15 residues. CDR1 and CDR2 from the germline V gene are MGHRA and YSYEKL. The CDR3 DNA follows: TGCGCCAGCAGCCAAGTAAGCGGGGGGGCAGGAGAGCAGTACTTC. Translation: CASSQVSGGAGEQYF.

The chain is built from TRBV30 and TRBJ2-5; a weak D match, TRBD1 (6 bases). The closer fit of TRBJ2-7 to the DNA end suggests the J call may be wrong. Germline CDR1 is GTSNPN and CDR2 is SVGIG (reference sequence). The CDR3 has 13 residues. CDR3 loop: CAFTVGATYEQYF. DNA for the CDR3: TGTGCCTTTACTGTGGGGGCGACCTACGAGCAGTACTTC.

The table lists this clone with a count of one. The chain links TRBV6-1 to TRBJ1-5; 7 nucleotides line up with TRBD1. The CDR3 extends over 15 amino acids. J gave up 0 bases and V 6 bases, and 5 bases lay outside the gene matches. Germline V gene data show CDR1 as MNHNS and CDR2 as SASEGT. CDR3 residues: CASSRTGDSNQPQHF. Written as DNA, the CDR3 is TGTGCCAGCAGCCGAACAGGGGATAGCAATCAGCCCCAGCATTTT.

The genes are TRBV5-8 and TRBJ2-1, with TRBD2 matching 8 bases. J gave up 8 bases and V 4 bases, and 14 bases lay outside the gene matches. The CDR3 spans 16 residues. Germline lookup yields CDR1 SGHTS and CDR2 YDEGEE. The CDR3 region is CASSPSDSGDADEQFF. The CDR3 DNA follows: TGTGCCAGCAGCCCCTCGGATAGCGGGGATGCAGATGAGCAGTTCTTC.

The J gene is TRBJ2-7, the V gene TRBV4-3, with 7 nucleotides matching TRBD2. This CDR3 has 16 amino acids. The junction had 10 bases not matched to a gene; V was cut back by 2 bases and J by 3 bases. Per germline, CDR1 LGHNA and CDR2 YSLEER. The CDR3: CASSQISGLDNYEQYF. CDR3 sequence (DNA): TGCGCCAGCAGCCAAATTTCAGGACTAGACAACTACGAGCAGTACTTC.

The CDR3 nucleotides are TGTGCCAGCAGCCCGGGGACTAGCGGGGGGAGATACAATGAGCAGTTCTTC. Translating gives CASSPGTSGGRYNEQFF. The V gene is TRBV11-2, the J gene TRBJ2-1; TRBD2 agrees at 15 bases. Losses at the gene ends were 5 bases for V and 4 bases for J; bases not matched to a gene: 6. The V gene's germline CDR1 is SGHAT and CDR2 FQNNGV. The CDR3 has 17 residues.

The rearrangement joins TRBV9 to TRBJ2-5; a weak D match, TRBD1 (5 bases). The end of the DNA aligns better with TRBJ2-7, so the J call may be wrong. The V gene's germline CDR1 is SGDLS and CDR2 YYNGEE. CDR3 length: 16 residues. The CDR3 sequence is CASSVEARGQSYEQYF. As DNA, the CDR3 is TGTGCCAGCAGCGTAGAGGCGCGAGGACAAAGCTACGAGCAGTACTTC.

This clone has a handful of counts. The chain has TRBV4-3 and TRBJ2-2; TRBD2 is a possible D gene (6 bases). Germline V CDR1 and CDR2: LGHNA, YSLEER. The V end lost 4 bases, the J end lost 0 bases, and 15 bases lay between the germline ends. The CDR3 contains 17 residues. This CDR3 is CASSLSLSGPNTGELFF. As DNA, the CDR3 is TGCGCCAGCAGCCTATCACTGAGCGGGCCGAACACCGGGGAGCTGTTTTTT.

The V and J genes are TRBV5-6 and TRBJ2-7; 8 bases match TRBD1. The ends lost 0 bases at V and 2 bases at J; junction bases unmatched: 16. The CDR3 sequence is 19 residues long. Germline lookup yields CDR1 SGHDT and CDR2 YYEEEE. CDR3 in DNA: TGTGCCAGCAGCTTGGGCCCCCCCGGACAGGGAGCAACCACCTACGAGCAGTACTTC. Residues: CASSLGPPGQGATTYEQYF.

The J gene is TRBJ2-3, the V gene TRBV4-2, with TRBD2 matching over 10 bases. Germline values: CDR1 LGHNA, CDR2 YNFKEQ. The CDR3 is made up of 17 amino acids. The ends lost 0 bases at V and 6 bases at J; junction bases unmatched: 9. The CDR3 sequence is CASSQDLAGGTRDTQYF. As DNA, the CDR3 is TGTGCCAGCAGCCAAGACTTAGCGGGGGGTACCCGGGATACGCAGTATTTT.

This chain connects TRBV2 to TRBJ1-6, with 7 positions matching TRBD1. Germline-derived CDR1 and CDR2 are SNHLY and FYNNEI. This CDR3 has 13 amino acids. J was trimmed by 6 bases and V by 9 bases; bases with no gene match: 5. In nucleotides, the CDR3 is TGTGCCAGGCGGGACAGCCTTAATTCACCCCTCCACTTT. This encodes CARRDSLNSPLHF. The whole variable domain, remainder taken from reference TRBV2 and TRBJ1-6, is EPEVTQTPSHQVTQMGQEVILRCVPISNHLYFYWYRQILGQKVEFLVSFYNNEISEKSEIFDDQFSVERPDGSNFTLKIRSTKLEDSAMYFCARRDSLNSPLHFGNGTRLTVT.

This clone showed up just a few times. The chain joins TRBV10-3 to TRBJ2-1; tentatively, D is TRBD2 (6 bases). CDR3 size: 13 residues. The germline CDR1 and CDR2 sequences are ENHRY and SYGVKD. Trimming cost V 4 bases and J 8 bases, with 12 bases left between them. CDR3 region: CAISVGREDEQFF. CDR3 DNA: TGTGCCATCAGTGTTGGCAGGGAGGATGAGCAGTTCTTC.

This chain joins TRBV27 and TRBJ1-1; TRBD1 matches at 7 bases. Losses at the gene ends were 8 bases for V and 12 bases for J; bases not matched to a gene: 12. This CDR3 has 12 residues. Germline lookup yields CDR1 MNHEY and CDR2 SMNVEV (reference sequence). The CDR3 region has the DNA TGTGCCAGCGGCTCGACAGGGAGCAAAACTTTCTTT. It specifies CASGSTGSKTFF.

The chain carries TRBV19 and TRBJ1-1, with 7 nucleotides matching TRBD1. V lost 4 bases to trimming and J lost 1 base; unmatched junction nucleotides: 6. The germline V gene encodes CDR1 LNHDA and CDR2 SQIVND (reference sequence). There are 15 residues in the CDR3. The CDR3 loop is CASSTPGQSNTEAFF. CDR3 coding DNA: TGTGCCAGTAGTACCCCGGGACAGTCGAACACTGAAGCTTTCTTT.

The table lists this clone with a few counts. The chain uses TRBV9 and TRBJ2-5, with TRBD2 matching 12 bases. V gave up 0 bases and J gave up 3 bases; unmatched junction bases: 9. Germline lookup yields CDR1 SGDLS and CDR2 YYNGEE. There are 18 residues in the CDR3. The CDR3 bases are TGTGCCAGCAGCGTAGGTCTAGCGGGGGGGCGAGGGGAAGAGACCCAGTACTTC. This codes for CASSVGLAGGRGEETQYF.

The chain links TRBV6-1 to TRBJ1-2; TRBD1 is a possible D gene (6 bases). CDR1 MNHNS and CDR2 SASEGT come from the germline V gene. Trimming shortened V by 7 bases and J by 2 bases, and 11 bases separated the two germline ends. The CDR3 is made up of 13 amino acids. DNA of the CDR3: TGTGCCAGCACCCAACAGGGCAACTATGGCTACACCTTC. It specifies CASTQQGNYGYTF.

The chain recombines TRBV21-1 with TRBJ2-3; whether TRBD2, the table's D call, matches the DNA was not checked. TRBV21-1 is a documented pseudogene. This CDR3 has 17 amino acids. The chain's CDR3 is CASSKQPGLAGGWGQYF. Written as DNA, the CDR3 is TGTGCCAGCAGCAAACAACCGGGACTAGCGGGGGGGTGGGGGCAGTATTTT.

This clone occurred a few times. The chain is built from TRBV4-3 and TRBJ2-1; 11 bases are shared with TRBD2. The CDR3 is 16 amino acids. The germline V gene encodes CDR1 LGHNA and CDR2 YSLEER. Trimming at V came to 0 bases and at J to 7 bases, leaving 5 bases not matched to a gene. The CDR3 spells CASSQDFASGGNEQFF. The CDR3 bases are TGCGCCAGCAGCCAAGATTTTGCTAGCGGGGGGAATGAGCAGTTCTTC.

V and J are TRBV6-5 and TRBJ2-5, with TRBD1 identical over 8 bases. With the DNA end fitting TRBJ2-7 better, the J assignment may be wrong. This CDR3 comprises 14 residues. Germline V gene lookup returns CDR1 MNHEY and CDR2 SVGAGI. CDR3: CASSWDRKPYEQYF. The CDR3 coding sequence is TGTGCCAGCAGTTGGGACAGGAAACCCTACGAGCAGTACTTC.